The 15 T cell receptor beta chains presented below share a single source sample, sequenced in a study of T cell repertoires in cytomegalovirus infection. No cognate antigen is known for these TCRs. TCRdb processed the reads anew with MiXCR; each CDR3 protein has one entry. Of around 430,000 distinct CDR3 sequences listed, about 44% are singletons. Sequenced material: cultured PBMCs, taken from culture after CMV antigen stimulation. The receptors were gathered from a human donor in good health (CMV status not recorded). Some clones in this sample may be carry-over from other donors' samples.

This clonotype was observed once. V is TRBV6-5 and J is TRBJ1-6, with a possible D match to TRBD1 (6 bases). Trimming stripped 0 bases from V and 4 bases from J, with 13 bases between. In germline, CDR1 is MNHEY, CDR2 SVGAGI. CDR3 length: 17 residues. The CDR3 protein is CASSYSIQGKYNSPLHF. The DNA for the CDR3 is TGTGCCAGCAGTTACTCAATACAGGGAAAGTATAATTCACCCCTCCACTTT.

The rearrangement uses TRBV6-5 and TRBJ1-6; a possible D gene is TRBD1 (5 bases). The CDR3 length is 15 residues. V was pared by 7 bases and J by 4 bases, with 14 bases between. CDR1 MNHEY and CDR2 SVGAGI come from the germline V gene. The CDR3 bases are TGTGCCAGCAATCCAACAGGCACGTATAATTCACCCCTCCACTTT. It codes for CASNPTGTYNSPLHF.

The chain is built from TRBV24-1 and TRBJ2-4, with unresolved D. Germline-derived CDR1 and CDR2 are KGHDR and SFDVKD. The V and J ends lost 0 bases and 0 bases respectively, with 8 bases between them. The CDR3 has 16 amino acids. The CDR3 bases are TGTGCCACCAGTGATTTGCAGCCACTAGCCAAAAACATTCAGTACTTC. It yields the protein CATSDLQPLAKNIQYF.

This clonotype was observed many times. The chain links TRBV7-9 to TRBJ2-7, with 7 bases matching TRBD1. Germline loops: CDR1 SEHNR, CDR2 FQNEAQ (reference sequence). V shed 7 bases, J shed 5 bases, and the junction held 11 bases outside the gene matches. The CDR3 spans 14 residues. The CDR3 DNA reads as TGTGCCAGCACTGCACCGACAGGGCCGGACGAGCAGTACTTC. Amino acid sequence: CASTAPTGPDEQYF.

This clonotype was observed a few times. This sequence joins TRBV7-2 and TRBJ2-5, with D unresolved. The CDR3 has 13 residues. Trimming removed 1 base from V and 4 bases from J, with 7 bases in between. Germline loops: CDR1 SGHTA, CDR2 FQGNSA. The CDR3 spells CASSLDSGETQYF. DNA of the CDR3: TGTGCCAGCAGCTTAGACAGTGGAGAGACCCAGTACTTC.

The chain employs TRBV19 and TRBJ2-3; a possible D gene is TRBD1 (5 bases). V was trimmed by 0 bases and J by 3 bases, leaving 10 bases between them. The germline V gene encodes CDR1 LNHDA and CDR2 SQIVND (reference sequence). This CDR3 has 15 amino acids. CDR3 bases: TGTGCCAGTAGTATAGAGCAGGGTAGGACAGATACGCAGTATTTT. This translates into CASSIEQGRTDTQYF. Complete variable domain (other parts from reference TRBV19 and TRBJ2-3): DGGITQSPKYLFRKEGQNVTLSCEQNLNHDAMYWYRQDPGQGLRLIYYSQIVNDFQKGDIAEGYSVSREKKESFPLTVTSAQKNPTAFYLCASSIEQGRTDTQYFGPGTRLTVL.

Only one count was recorded for this clonotype. The junction departs from germline at one end; a sequencing error may be responsible. The rearrangement uses TRBV7-3 and TRBJ2-3, with D perhaps TRBD2 (7 bases). The CDR3 covers 17 residues. CDR1 is SGHTA, CDR2 FQGTGA, per germline. The DNA for the CDR3 is TGTGCCAGCAGCTTATTTAAGTGGGGGGGCCGAGGAGATATGCAGTATTTT. Translation gives CASSLFKWGGRGDMQYF.

V and J are TRBV6-1 and TRBJ2-6; D unclear. V shed 6 bases and J shed 3 bases, with 6 bases lying between them. From germline, CDR1 is MNHNS and CDR2 SASEGT. This CDR3 comprises 13 residues. The CDR3, as DNA: TGTGCCAGCAGAGTTTTTGGGGCCAACGTCCTGACTTTC. This codes for CASRVFGANVLTF.

The V gene is TRBV20-1, the J gene TRBJ2-2; the match to TRBD2 covers 11 bases. Germline CDR1 is DFQATT and CDR2 is SNEGSKA (reference sequence). V lost 5 bases to trimming and J lost 4 bases; unmatched junction nucleotides: 15. The CDR3 length is 18 residues. The CDR3 loop reads CSAARVLAGGRGTGELFF. CDR3 nucleotides: TGCAGTGCTGCGAGGGTCCTAGCGGGGGGCCGGGGCACCGGGGAGCTGTTTTTT.

The table lists this clonotype with a count of one. J is TRBJ2-7 and V is TRBV7-9; D remains unclear. CDR1 and CDR2 from the germline V gene are SEHNR and FQNEAQ (reference sequence). The CDR3 sequence is 16 residues long. The ends were cut back, 2 bases at V and 0 bases at J, with 14 bases in the middle. CDR3 sequence: CASSLNSGASSYEQYF. CDR3 DNA sequence: TGTGCCAGCAGCTTAAACTCCGGCGCGAGCTCCTACGAGCAGTACTTC.

V gene TRBV6-8 combines with J gene TRBJ1-5; TRBD1 matches at 8 bases. CDR1 is MNHGY and CDR2 is SAAAGT in the germline V gene. After removal of 8 bases from V and 7 bases from J, the junction contained 7 bases not matched to a gene. There are 13 residues in the CDR3. The CDR3 coding sequence is TGTGCCAGCGCATCAGGGGGCCAGCAGCCCCAGCATTTT. It codes for CASASGGQQPQHF.

The rearrangement links TRBV3-1 to TRBJ2-7; D gene uncertain. Germline lookup yields CDR1 LGHDT and CDR2 YNNKEL (reference sequence). The CDR3 is 13 amino acids. Between the trimmed V and J ends, which lost 4 bases and 0 bases, there was a span of 7 bases. This CDR3 is CASSRLSSYEQYF. In DNA form, the CDR3 reads TGTGCCAGCAGCCGGTTGTCCTCCTACGAGCAGTACTTC.

The rearrangement links TRBV12-3 or TRBV12-4 to TRBJ1-5; D uncertain. Trimming took off 6 bases at V and 2 bases at J, with 8 bases between the two ends. The CDR3 runs to 13 residues. For the CDR3, the DNA is TGTGCCAGCAGAACTCAGGGCAATCAGCCCCAGCATTTT. The encoded protein is CASRTQGNQPQHF.

The gene calls are TRBV5-5 and TRBJ1-1; 7 nucleotides match TRBD1. This CDR3 has 14 residues. Trimming at V came to 4 bases and at J to 0 bases, leaving 3 bases not matched to a gene. Germline V gives CDR1 SGHKS, CDR2 YYEKEE (reference sequence). For the CDR3, the DNA is TGTGCCAGCAGCATTAGGGGGCTGAACACTGAAGCTTTCTTT. Amino acids: CASSIRGLNTEAFF.

V usage is TRBV4-2 and J usage is TRBJ1-5; D ambiguous. V lost 0 bases to trimming and J lost 2 bases, with 11 bases between them. This CDR3 spans 16 amino acids. CDR1 and CDR2 (germline): LGHNA, YNFKEQ. The CDR3 DNA reads TGTGCCAGCAGCCAAGAATCCCAGTTCCGCAATCAGCCCCAGCATTTT. Translating it yields CASSQESQFRNQPQHF.